This T cell receptor beta chain was recorded in a study of shared clonotypes between healthy human individuals. Only one count was recorded for this clone. Antigen specificity is unknown. Study results and caveats: The diversity represented, both genetic and in exposure history, was limited by few donors. Clonotype sharing among donors likely depends on sequencing depth.

The CDR3 runs to 16 residues. Trimming cost V 0 bases and J 0 bases, with 12 bases left between them. From germline, CDR1 is GTSNPN and CDR2 SVGIG (reference sequence). Profiling relied on immunoSEQ multiplex PCR, and the TCRdb table lists in-frame clones only, not all of them. The sample includes 1,400,000 or so clones, roughly 98.5% of them seen just once. This TCR came from a man aged 25 to 40 in good health. Sequencing was performed on naive CD4+ T cells sorted from blood. Indicated subset: CD45RA+ positively selected. The chain carries TRBV30 and TRBJ1-5, with a tentative D call TRBD1 (5 bases). DNA for the CDR3: TGTGCCTGGAGTGTAGGGACGTCTTATAGCAATCAGCCCCAGCATTTT. Its translation: CAWSVGTSYSNQPQHF.